This T cell receptor beta chain stems from a study of CD8 T cells in Susac syndrome. Sequencing of TCR beta covered CD8+ and CD4+ T cells obtained from blood. Findings of the study overall: TEMRA cells and active patients showed peak Susac CD8+ clonal expansion. The study conceded that relatively few individuals underwent its TCR sequencing and HLA analysis.

In regard to this clonotype: No antigen is known for it.

Random-hexamer reverse transcription was applied to 0.5 to 1 ug RNA. TCRdb re-analysed the immunoSEQ multiplex PCR reads in MiXCR, keeping a single row per CDR3 protein. There are over 20,000 distinct CDR3 sequences in the sample; 90% to 95% occur only once, and 0.6% to 0.75% lies in the top ten. This CDR3 region has 17 residues. V shed 4 bases and J 5 bases; nucleotides not matched to a gene: 15. CDR1 and CDR2 (germline): SGHTA, FQGNSA. The chain carries TRBV7-2 and TRBJ2-7, with 9 positions matching TRBD1. The sequence derives from a human donor with Susac syndrome. Sequenced material: CD8+ T cells from PBMCs. The CDR3 DNA follows: TGTGCCAGCAGCTCCGGAGCCGGGGGGACAGGGAAGGACGAGCAGTACTTC. Amino acid sequence: CASSSGAGGTGKDEQYF.